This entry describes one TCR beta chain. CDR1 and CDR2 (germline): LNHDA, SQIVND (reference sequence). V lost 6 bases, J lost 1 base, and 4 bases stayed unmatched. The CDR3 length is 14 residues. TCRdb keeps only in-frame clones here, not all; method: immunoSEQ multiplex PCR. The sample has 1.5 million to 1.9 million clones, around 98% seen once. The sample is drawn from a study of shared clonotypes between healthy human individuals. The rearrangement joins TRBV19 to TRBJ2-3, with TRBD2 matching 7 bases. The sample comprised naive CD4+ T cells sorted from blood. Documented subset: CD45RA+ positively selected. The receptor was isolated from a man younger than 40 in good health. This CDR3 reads CASRDGLGTDTQYF. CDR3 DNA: TGTGCCAGTAGGGACGGACTAGGCACAGATACGCAGTATTTT. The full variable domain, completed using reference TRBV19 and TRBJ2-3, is DGGITQSPKYLFRKEGQNVTLSCEQNLNHDAMYWYRQDPGQGLRLIYYSQIVNDFQKGDIAEGYSVSREKKESFPLTVTSAQKNPTAFYLCASRDGLGTDTQYFGPGTRLTVL.